In its sample, the clone carrying this TCR beta chain was seen a few times. What it binds is unknown. This sample was taken from a study of T-cell reconstitution after alpha-beta-depleted transplantation in children. General study results and limits: Newly produced T cells mostly provided counts and TCRbeta diversity after one year, as hyperexpanded clones declined.

During its preparation, the TCRbeta library received unique molecular identifiers. Via MiXCR, TCRdb re-called the PCR reads, giving one row per CDR3 protein. The sample has some 440,000 distinct CDR3 sequences, around 16% seen once. The CDR3 is 17 amino acids. Germline lookup yields CDR1 SGHRS and CDR2 YFSETQ. V was shortened by 2 bases and J by 1 base, with 17 bases between the two germline ends. This sequence originates from a boy less than two years old who had a stem cell transplant for Wiskott-Aldrich syndrome, so the T cells may come from the graft donor. This chain joins TRBV5-1 and TRBJ2-3, with D perhaps TRBD1 (5 bases). The sample in question was PBMCs, mostly from graft donor cells, obtained 360 days after TCRalphabeta/CD19-depleted stem cell transplant. CDR3: CASSFLGAPQGTDTQYF. Written as DNA, the CDR3 is TGCGCCAGCAGCTTCTTAGGGGCCCCCCAAGGCACAGATACGCAGTATTTT.